Included here is one T cell receptor beta chain sequence, with context. The assay was immunoSEQ multiplex PCR, and TCRdb's table has in-frame clones only and misses some. Found here are about 670,000 clones, about 90% of them singletons; the top ten hold roughly 0.25%. This sample stems from a study of blood T cell repertoires in COVID-19. Sequences were obtained from peripheral blood. The sequence derives from a woman aged 18-29 years with acute or convalescent COVID-19.

The CDR3 nucleotides read TGTGCCAGCAGCCCCAAGCGGGGGGGCGGCACAGATACGCAGTATTTT. As protein: CASSPKRGGGTDTQYF. The chain recombines TRBV3-1 (or the pseudogene TRBV3-2) with TRBJ2-3; 10 positions agree with TRBD2. Germline V lookup: CDR1 LGHDT, CDR2 YNNKEL (reference sequence). The junction had 5 bases not matched to a gene; V was cut back by 4 bases and J by 1 base. The CDR3 covers 16 residues.